This T cell receptor beta chain derives from a study of T cells in Graves' hyperthyroidism and ophthalmopathy. Trimming took 3 bases from V and 4 from J; bases not matched to a gene: 8. CDR3 size: 15 residues. The germline V gene has CDR1 MNHEY and CDR2 SVGAGI. Amplification yielded TCR beta CDR3 regions, with RNA transcripts as the source. A first-round RT-PCR of the TCR CDR3 used the HTBI primer set. Via MiXCR, TCRdb re-called the multiplex PCR reads, giving one row per CDR3 protein. Among approximately 370,000 distinct CDR3 sequences listed, 14% to 15% were seen once. This clonotype was recorded many times. Its antigen remains unidentified. General study results and limits: Researchers report that a 13 V-J model separated ophthalmopathy from stable hyperthyroidism. For ophthalmopathy, model prediction preceded onset by a median 6.5 months.

Calling Graves' hyperthyroidism stable meant ophthalmopathy did not progress within 18 months. 8.5 to 10 ml of fresh peripheral blood supplied the PBMCs. This TCR was sampled from a woman under 40 with Graves' hyperthyroidism. Sequencing was done on a sample of blood. The chain couples TRBV6-5 to TRBJ1-2, with 7 bases aligning to TRBD1. CDR3 in amino acids: CASSYDRDLGYGYTF. In nucleotides, the CDR3 is TGTGCCAGCAGTTATGACAGGGACTTAGGCTATGGCTACACCTTC.